Described below is a single TCR beta chain sequence and its context. This sample stems from a study of blood T cell repertoires in COVID-19. Study-wide context: Whether acute or convalescent, the COVID-19 samples came from the United States, Italy and Spain. The analysed material was cDNA or gDNA that came from T cells, B-cell-depleted T cells, or PBMCs.

The CDR3 is 13 amino acids. Trimming left V 1 base short and J 5 bases short, with 9 bases between. In the original workflow: Reference gene primer amplification gave estimated nucleated cell counts. Profiling relied on immunoSEQ multiplex PCR, and the TCRdb table lists in-frame clones only, not all of them. The V and J calls and clone size are taken from that table; D and trimming were inferred from the DNA. The sample has 200,000 to 250,000 clones, 82% seen once. The chain has TRBV12-3 or TRBV12-4 and TRBJ2-7, with D uncertain. This sequence was found in a woman of 80 years or more with active or convalescent COVID-19. The sample comprised peripheral blood. CDR3 nucleotide sequence: TGTGCCAGCAGTTTAGGTAGCTACCACGAGCAGTACTTC. Its translation is CASSLGSYHEQYF.